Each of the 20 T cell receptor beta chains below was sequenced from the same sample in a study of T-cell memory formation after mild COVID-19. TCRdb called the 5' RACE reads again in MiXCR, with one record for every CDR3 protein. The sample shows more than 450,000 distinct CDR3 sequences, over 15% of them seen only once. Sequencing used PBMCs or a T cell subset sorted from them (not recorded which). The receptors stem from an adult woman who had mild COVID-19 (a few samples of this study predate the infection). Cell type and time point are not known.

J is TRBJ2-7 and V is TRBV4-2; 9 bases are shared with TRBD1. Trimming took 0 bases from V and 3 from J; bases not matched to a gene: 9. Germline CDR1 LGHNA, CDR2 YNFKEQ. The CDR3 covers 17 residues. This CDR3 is CASSQEPGTGLGYEQYF. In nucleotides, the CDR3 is TGTGCCAGCAGCCAAGAACCCGGGACAGGGTTGGGCTACGAGCAGTACTTC.

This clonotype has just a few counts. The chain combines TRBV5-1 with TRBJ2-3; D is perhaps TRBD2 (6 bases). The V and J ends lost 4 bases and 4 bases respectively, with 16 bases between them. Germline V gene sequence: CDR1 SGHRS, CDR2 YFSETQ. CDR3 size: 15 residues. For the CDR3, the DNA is TGCGCCAGCAGCGGTAGGGCTAGCGATGCAGATACGCAGTATTTT. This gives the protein CASSGRASDADTQYF.

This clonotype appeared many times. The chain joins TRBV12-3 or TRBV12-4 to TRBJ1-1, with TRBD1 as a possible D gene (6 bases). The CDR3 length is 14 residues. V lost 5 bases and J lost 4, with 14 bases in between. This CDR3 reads CASSLTGWGTEAFF. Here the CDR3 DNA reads TGTGCCAGCAGTCTGACAGGATGGGGCACTGAAGCTTTCTTT.

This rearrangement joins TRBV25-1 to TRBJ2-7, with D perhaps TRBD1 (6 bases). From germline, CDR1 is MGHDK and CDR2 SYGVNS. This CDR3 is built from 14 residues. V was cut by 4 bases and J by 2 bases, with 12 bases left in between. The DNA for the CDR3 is TGTGCCAGCAGTGGGGGGCGACAGGCCTACGAGCAGTACTTC. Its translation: CASSGGRQAYEQYF.

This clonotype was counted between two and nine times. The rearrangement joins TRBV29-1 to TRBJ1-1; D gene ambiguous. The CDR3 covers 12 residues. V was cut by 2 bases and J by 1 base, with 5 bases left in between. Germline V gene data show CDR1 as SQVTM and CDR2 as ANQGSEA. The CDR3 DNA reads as TGCAGCGTTGAACGACAGAACACTGAAGCTTTCTTT. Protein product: CSVERQNTEAFF. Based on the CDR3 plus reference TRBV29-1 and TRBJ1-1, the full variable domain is SAVISQKPSRDICQRGTSLTIQCQVDSQVTMMFWYRQQPGQSLTLIATANQGSEATYESGFVIDKFPISRPNLTFSTLTVSNMSPEDSSIYLCSVERQNTEAFFGQGTRLTVV.

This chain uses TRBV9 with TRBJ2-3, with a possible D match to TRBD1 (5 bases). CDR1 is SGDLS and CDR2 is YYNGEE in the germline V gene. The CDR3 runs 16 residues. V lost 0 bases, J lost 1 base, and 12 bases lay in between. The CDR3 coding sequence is TGTGCCAGCAGCGTAGGTTCTCAGGGTGGCACAGATACGCAGTATTTT. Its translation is CASSVGSQGGTDTQYF.

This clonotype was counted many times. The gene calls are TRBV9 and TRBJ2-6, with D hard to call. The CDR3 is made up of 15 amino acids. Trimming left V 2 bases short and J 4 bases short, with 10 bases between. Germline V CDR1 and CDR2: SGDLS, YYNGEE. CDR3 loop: CASSVLGHGANVLTF. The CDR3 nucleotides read TGTGCCAGCAGCGTTCTAGGGCACGGGGCCAACGTCCTGACTTTC.

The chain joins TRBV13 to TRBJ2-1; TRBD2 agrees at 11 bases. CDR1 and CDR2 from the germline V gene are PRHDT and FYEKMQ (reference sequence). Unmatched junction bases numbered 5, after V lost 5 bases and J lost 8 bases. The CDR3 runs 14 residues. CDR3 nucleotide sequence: TGTGCCAGCAGCAGTAGCGGGGGGGCCGATGAGCAGTTCTTC. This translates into CASSSSGGADEQFF.

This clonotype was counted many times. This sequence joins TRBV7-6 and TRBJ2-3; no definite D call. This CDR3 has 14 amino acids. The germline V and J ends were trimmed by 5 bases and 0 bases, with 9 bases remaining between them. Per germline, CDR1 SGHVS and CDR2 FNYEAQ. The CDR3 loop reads CASSPSTSTDTQYF. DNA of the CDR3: TGTGCCAGCAGCCCTTCCACTAGCACAGATACGCAGTATTTT.

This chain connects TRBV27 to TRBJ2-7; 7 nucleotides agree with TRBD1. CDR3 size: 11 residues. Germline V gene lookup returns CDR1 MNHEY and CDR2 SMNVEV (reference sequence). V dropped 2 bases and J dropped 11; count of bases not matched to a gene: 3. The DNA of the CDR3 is TGTGCCAGCAGTTTAGGGGGACAGAAGTACTTC. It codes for CASSLGGQKYF.

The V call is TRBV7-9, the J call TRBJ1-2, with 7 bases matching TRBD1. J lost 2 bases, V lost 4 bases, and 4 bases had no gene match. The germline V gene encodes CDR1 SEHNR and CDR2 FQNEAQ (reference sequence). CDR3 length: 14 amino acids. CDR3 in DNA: TGTGCCAGCAGCTCTAAACAGGGGAACTATGGCTACACCTTC. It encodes CASSSKQGNYGYTF.

The DNA for the CDR3 is TGTGCCAGCAGCTTGGTGGAAGGAAGCAATCAGCCCCAGCATTTT. Translating gives CASSLVEGSNQPQHF. This rearrangement joins TRBV5-8 to TRBJ1-5; D ambiguous. The germline V gene encodes CDR1 SGHTS and CDR2 YDEGEE. The V end lost 0 bases, the J end lost 1 base, and 8 bases lay between the germline ends. The CDR3 length is 15 residues.

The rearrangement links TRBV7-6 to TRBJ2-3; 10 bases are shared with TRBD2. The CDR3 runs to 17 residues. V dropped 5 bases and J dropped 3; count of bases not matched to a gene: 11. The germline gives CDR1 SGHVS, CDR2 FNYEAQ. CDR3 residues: CASSKEASGRWTDTQYF. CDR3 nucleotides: TGTGCCAGCAGCAAGGAGGCTAGCGGGAGATGGACAGATACGCAGTATTTT.

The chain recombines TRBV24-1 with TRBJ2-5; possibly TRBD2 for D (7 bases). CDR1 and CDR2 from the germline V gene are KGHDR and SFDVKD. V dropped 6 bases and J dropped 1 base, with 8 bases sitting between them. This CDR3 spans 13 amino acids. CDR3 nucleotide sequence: TGTGCCACCAGTAGGGGGGGCCAAGAGACCCAGTACTTC. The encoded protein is CATSRGGQETQYF.

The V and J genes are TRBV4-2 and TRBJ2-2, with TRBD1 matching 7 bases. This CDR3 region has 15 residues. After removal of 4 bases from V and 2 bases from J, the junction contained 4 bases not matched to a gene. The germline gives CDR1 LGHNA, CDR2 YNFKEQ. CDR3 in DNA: TGTGCCAGCAGCCCGGGACAGACCAACACCGGGGAGCTGTTTTTT. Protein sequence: CASSPGQTNTGELFF.

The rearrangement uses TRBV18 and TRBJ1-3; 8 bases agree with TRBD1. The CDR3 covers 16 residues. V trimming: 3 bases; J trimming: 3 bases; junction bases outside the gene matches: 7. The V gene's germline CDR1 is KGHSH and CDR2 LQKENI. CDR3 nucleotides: TGTGCCAGCTCACCGGCAATGACAGGGGTTGGAAACACCATATATTTT. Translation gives CASSPAMTGVGNTIYF. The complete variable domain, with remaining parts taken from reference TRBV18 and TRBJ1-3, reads NAGVMQNPRHLVRRRGQEARLRCSPMKGHSHVYWYRQLPEEGLKFMVYLQKENIIDESGMPKERFSAEFPKEGPSILRIQQVVRGDSAAYFCASSPAMTGVGNTIYFGEGSWLTVV.

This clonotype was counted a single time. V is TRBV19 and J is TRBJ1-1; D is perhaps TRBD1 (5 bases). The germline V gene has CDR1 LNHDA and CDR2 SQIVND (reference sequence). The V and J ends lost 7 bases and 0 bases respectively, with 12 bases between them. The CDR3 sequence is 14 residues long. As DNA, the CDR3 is TGTGCCAGTAAAAGATGGGGGGTGAACACTGAAGCTTTCTTT. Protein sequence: CASKRWGVNTEAFF.

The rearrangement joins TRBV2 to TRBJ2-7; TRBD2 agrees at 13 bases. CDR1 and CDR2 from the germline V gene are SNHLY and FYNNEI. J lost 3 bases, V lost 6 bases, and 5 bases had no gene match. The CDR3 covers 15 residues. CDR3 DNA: TGTGCCAGCAGCGAGGGACTAGCGGGGATCTACGAGCAGTACTTC. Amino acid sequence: CASSEGLAGIYEQYF.

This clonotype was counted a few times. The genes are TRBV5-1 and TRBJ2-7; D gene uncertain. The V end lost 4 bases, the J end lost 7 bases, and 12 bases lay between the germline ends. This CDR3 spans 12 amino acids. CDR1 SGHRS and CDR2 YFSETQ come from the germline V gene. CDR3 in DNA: TGCGCCAGCAGCGCCACAGTCAGGGAGCAGTACTTC. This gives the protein CASSATVREQYF.

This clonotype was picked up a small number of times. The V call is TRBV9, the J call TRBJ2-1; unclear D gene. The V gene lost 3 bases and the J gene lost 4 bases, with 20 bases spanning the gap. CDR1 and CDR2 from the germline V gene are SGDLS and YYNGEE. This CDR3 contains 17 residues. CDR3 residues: CASSDHETDPSYNEQFF. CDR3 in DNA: TGTGCCAGCAGCGATCATGAGACGGACCCGAGTTACAATGAGCAGTTCTTC.